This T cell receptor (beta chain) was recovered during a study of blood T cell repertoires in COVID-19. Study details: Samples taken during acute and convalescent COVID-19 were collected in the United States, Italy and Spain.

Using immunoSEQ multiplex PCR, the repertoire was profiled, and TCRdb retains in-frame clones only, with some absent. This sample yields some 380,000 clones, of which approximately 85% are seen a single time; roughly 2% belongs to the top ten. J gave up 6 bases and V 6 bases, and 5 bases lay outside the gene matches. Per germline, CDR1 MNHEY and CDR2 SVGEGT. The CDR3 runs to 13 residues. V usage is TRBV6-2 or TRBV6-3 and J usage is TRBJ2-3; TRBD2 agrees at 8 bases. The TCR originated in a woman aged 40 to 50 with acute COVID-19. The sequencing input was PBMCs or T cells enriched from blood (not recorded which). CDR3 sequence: CASSGTSDDTQYF. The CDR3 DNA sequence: TGTGCCAGCAGCGGGACTAGTGATGATACGCAGTATTTT.